Each of the 11 T cell receptor beta chains below was sequenced from the same sample in a study of OX40 agonist ivuxolimab in advanced cancers. Profiled with immunoSEQ multiplex PCR; TCRdb holds only in-frame clones, not every one. The sample includes roughly 90,000 clones, 87% of them seen just once. The source material was CD4+ or CD8+ T cells sorted from blood, sampled in a trial of the OX40 agonist ivuxolimab. The source is an adult with an advanced solid tumor such as melanoma, head and neck, liver or kidney cancer.

The chain combines TRBV2 with TRBJ1-4; no reliable D call. The ends were cut back, 3 bases at V and 7 bases at J, with 15 bases in the middle. The germline gives CDR1 SNHLY, CDR2 FYNNEI. The CDR3 runs 15 residues. The DNA for the CDR3 is TGTGCCAGCAGTGATATTGGAGCTCCTTCTGAAAAACTGTTTTTT. This encodes CASSDIGAPSEKLFF.

The V and J genes are TRBV28 and TRBJ1-1; 7 positions match TRBD1. After removal of 11 bases from V and 9 bases from J, the junction contained 6 bases not matched to a gene. Germline V gene sequence: CDR1 MDHEN, CDR2 SYDVKM. This CDR3 has 10 amino acids. The CDR3 protein is CAVGRGQAFF. CDR3 bases: TGTGCCGTGGGGAGGGGGCAAGCTTTCTTT.

The V gene is TRBV7-3, the J gene TRBJ2-1; 7 bases line up with TRBD2. CDR1 and CDR2 from the germline V gene are SGHTA and FQGTGA. The CDR3 covers 15 residues. V was clipped by 7 bases and J by 1 base; unmatched bases: 7. The CDR3 sequence is CASNLQRGSYNEQFF. CDR3 in DNA: TGTGCCAGCAACCTCCAGCGGGGATCCTACAATGAGCAGTTCTTC.

V gene TRBV30 combines with J gene TRBJ1-2; the D gene is possibly TRBD1 (6 bases). The CDR3 contains 14 residues. The ends were cut back, 2 bases at V and 5 bases at J, with 15 bases in the middle. Germline values: CDR1 GTSNPN, CDR2 SVGIG (reference sequence). The CDR3 spells CAWSRTAGGYGYTF. The CDR3 nucleotides read TGTGCCTGGAGTCGGACAGCGGGAGGGTATGGCTACACCTTC.

This clone was seen a handful of times. The chain is built from TRBV7-9 and TRBJ1-5; no reliable D call. The CDR3 has 15 residues. Per germline, CDR1 SEHNR and CDR2 FQNEAQ (reference sequence). With 0 bases removed from V and 0 bases from J, the gap between germline ends came to 6 bases. CDR3 loop: CASSLASNSNQPQHF. CDR3 sequence (DNA): TGTGCCAGCAGCTTAGCGTCCAATAGCAATCAGCCCCAGCATTTT.

The chain carries TRBV11-2 and TRBJ2-3; D is perhaps TRBD1 (5 bases). The germline V gene has CDR1 SGHAT and CDR2 FQNNGV. The CDR3 sequence is 15 residues long. V was pared by 3 bases and J by 0 bases, with 10 bases between. The CDR3 DNA reads TGTGCCAGCAGCTTTGGGGCAGGAAGCACAGATACGCAGTATTTT. Protein: CASSFGAGSTDTQYF.

This clone was detected a few times. CDR3 DNA: TGTGCCTGGAGTGTACCCCGGACAGGGGTTGGCACTGAAGCTTTCTTT. Protein product: CAWSVPRTGVGTEAFF. V is TRBV30 and J is TRBJ1-1; 9 bases map to TRBD1. With 0 bases clipped from V and 4 bases from J, the junction kept 9 bases outside the gene matches. Germline V gene lookup returns CDR1 GTSNPN and CDR2 SVGIG (reference sequence). The CDR3 consists of 16 residues.

The DNA of the CDR3 is TGTGCCAGCAGCGCCGGAACAGGGGAAGTGGAGACCCAGTACTTC. Protein sequence: CASSAGTGEVETQYF. This chain connects TRBV11-1 to TRBJ2-5, with 7 nucleotides matching TRBD1. The CDR3 is 15 residues long. Germline V gene sequence: CDR1 SGHAT, CDR2 FQDESV (reference sequence). V lost 5 bases and J lost 5; bases outside the gene matches: 11.

The genes are TRBV7-2 and TRBJ2-2; D is uncertain. Germline CDR1 is SGHTA and CDR2 is FQGNSA. The CDR3 is 16 residues long. The V and J ends lost 5 bases and 2 bases respectively, with 15 bases between them. The CDR3 loop reads CASSARALRNTGELFF. DNA of the CDR3: TGTGCCAGCAGCGCCCGGGCCTTACGAAACACCGGGGAGCTGTTTTTT.

A note on this clone: Mismatch with germline at one junction end may stem from a read error. V usage is TRBV7-6 and J usage is TRBJ1-3; D perhaps matches TRBD1 (6 bases). The CDR3 extends over 16 amino acids. CDR1 is SGHVS and CDR2 is FNYEAQ in the germline V gene. The CDR3 region has the DNA TGTGCCAGCAGTTTAGGGGGGGCCTCCTCTGGAAACACCATATATTTT. It codes for CASSLGGASSGNTIYF. The whole variable domain, filled in from reference TRBV7-6 and TRBJ1-3, reads GAGVSQSPRYKVTKRGQDVALRCDPISGHVSLYWYRQALGQGPEFLTYFNYEAQQDKSGLPNDRFSAERPEGSISTLTIQRTEQRDSAMYRCASSLGGASSGNTIYFGEGSWLTVV.

This clone was picked up one time. This rearrangement joins TRBV7-9 to TRBJ1-2; D gene unclear. In germline, CDR1 is SEHNR, CDR2 FQNEAQ (reference sequence). The CDR3 consists of 14 residues. Trimming shortened V by 7 bases and J by 5 bases, and 17 bases separated the two germline ends. CDR3 nucleotides: TGTGCCAGCACCTCAGATTGGGGAGGGTATGGCTACACCTTC. It codes for CASTSDWGGYGYTF.